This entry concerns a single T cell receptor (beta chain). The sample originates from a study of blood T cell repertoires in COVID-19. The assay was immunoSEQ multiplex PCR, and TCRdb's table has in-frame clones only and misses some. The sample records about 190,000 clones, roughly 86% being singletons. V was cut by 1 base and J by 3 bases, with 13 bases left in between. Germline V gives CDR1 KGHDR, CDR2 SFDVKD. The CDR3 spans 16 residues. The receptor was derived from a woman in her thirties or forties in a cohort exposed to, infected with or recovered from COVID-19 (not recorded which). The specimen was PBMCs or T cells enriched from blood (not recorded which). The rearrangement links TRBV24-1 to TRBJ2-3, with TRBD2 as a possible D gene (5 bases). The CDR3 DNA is TGTGCCACCAGTGATTTTCGGGCGGGCAGAACAGATACGCAGTATTTT. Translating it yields CATSDFRAGRTDTQYF.